This T cell receptor (beta chain) was sequenced for a study of OX40 agonist ivuxolimab in advanced cancers. The overall study: Participants averaged about 66 years of age (range about 23 to 90) and were approximately 81% male. Regarding the study as a whole: Antigen specificity of clonally expanded peripheral T cells was not established.

The method was immunoSEQ multiplex PCR; TCRdb's version includes in-frame clones alone and lacks a portion of them. The table has tens of thousands of clones, approximately 81% seen once. To note about this clone: Antigen specificity is unknown.

This material consisted of CD4+ or CD8+ T cells sorted from blood, taken in a trial of the OX40 agonist ivuxolimab. This receptor was taken from an adult with an advanced solid tumor such as melanoma, head and neck, liver or kidney cancer.

CDR3 coding DNA: TGTGCCAGCAGCCCCTTCCCCCGGGGGGGCTCGTTCGCTACGCAGTATTTT. It yields the protein CASSPFPRGGSFATQYF. The V gene is TRBV7-2, the J gene TRBJ2-3; 8 positions agree with TRBD2. After removal of 5 bases from V and 8 bases from J, the junction contained 18 bases not matched to a gene. The germline CDR1 and CDR2 sequences are SGHTA and FQGNSA. The CDR3 is 17 residues long.